These 15 T cell receptor beta chains were all obtained from the same sample, sequenced in a study of shared clonotypes between healthy human individuals. Assay: immunoSEQ multiplex PCR; the TCRdb copy retains only in-frame clones and omits some. The sample has 2 million to 2.5 million clones, 90% to 96% seen once; the top ten hold around 0.13%. Sequencing input: naive CD4+ T cells sorted from blood. Noted subset: CD45RA+ positively selected. The receptors come from a man aged 18-30 years in good health.

The chain links TRBV10-1 to TRBJ2-2; D is unclear. Germline lookup yields CDR1 WNHNN and CDR2 SYGVQD (reference sequence). Trimming left V 0 bases short and J 4 bases short, with 9 bases between. This CDR3 spans 15 amino acids. CDR3 sequence: CASSESSVATGELFF. DNA of the CDR3: TGCGCCAGCAGTGAGTCAAGTGTTGCCACCGGGGAGCTGTTTTTT.

The table lists this clone with a count of one. The chain is built from TRBV2 and TRBJ2-4; no definite D call. Trimming stripped 6 bases from V and 9 bases from J, with 9 bases between. CDR1 and CDR2 (germline): SNHLY, FYNNEI. The CDR3 runs 11 residues. CDR3 bases: TGTGCCAGCAGAACATTAGGCATTCAGTACTTC. The encoded protein is CASRTLGIQYF.

This chain uses TRBV5-6 with TRBJ1-4, with no clear D. The CDR3 is 13 amino acids. Trimming took off 0 bases at V and 5 bases at J, with 5 bases between the two ends. CDR1 and CDR2 (germline): SGHDT, YYEEEE. The CDR3 spells CASSLAENEKLFF. Here the CDR3 DNA reads TGTGCCAGCAGCTTGGCAGAGAATGAAAAACTGTTTTTT.

CDR3 in DNA: TGCGCCAGCAGCCCCCCAGCAGGGGGTTTCGGGAGGGAGCTGTTTTTT. It is translated as CASSPPAGGFGRELFF. The rearrangement joins TRBV5-1 to TRBJ2-2, with TRBD1 identical over 7 bases. After removal of 4 bases from V and 9 bases from J, the junction contained 15 bases not matched to a gene. The CDR3 is made up of 16 amino acids. Per the germline V gene, CDR1 is SGHRS and CDR2 is YFSETQ.

The chain employs TRBV6-1 and TRBJ1-1; the D gene is possibly TRBD1 (5 bases). CDR3 size: 14 residues. The germline V gene encodes CDR1 MNHNS and CDR2 SASEGT. Trimming shortened V by 4 bases and J by 5 bases, and 14 bases separated the two germline ends. DNA for the CDR3: TGTGCCAGCAGTGTGAGGCAGGGAGAAACTGAAGCTTTCTTT. Protein sequence: CASSVRQGETEAFF.

This chain connects TRBV11-2 to TRBJ2-1; 11 nucleotides agree with TRBD2. The CDR3 has 17 amino acids. V shed 3 bases and J 5 bases; nucleotides not matched to a gene: 9. Germline loops: CDR1 SGHAT, CDR2 FQNNGV. The CDR3 region is CASSFMSSGRKNNEQFF. DNA of the CDR3: TGTGCCAGCAGCTTTATGTCTAGCGGGAGGAAAAACAATGAGCAGTTCTTC.

The CDR3 bases are TGTGCCTGGACTAGCGGGAAAGTGAACTCCTACAATGAGCAGTTCTTC. It specifies CAWTSGKVNSYNEQFF. The J gene is TRBJ2-1, the V gene TRBV30; 9 positions agree with TRBD2. This CDR3 spans 16 amino acids. The ends lost 4 bases at V and 0 bases at J; junction bases unmatched: 7. Germline V gene data show CDR1 as GTSNPN and CDR2 as SVGIG (reference sequence).

The chain combines TRBV9 with TRBJ2-1, with 11 positions matching TRBD2. Germline CDR1 reads SGDLS; CDR2 reads YYNGEE. This CDR3 has 14 residues. After removal of 4 bases from V and 5 bases from J, the junction contained 2 bases not matched to a gene. The CDR3, as DNA: TGTGCCAGCAGCTTGACTAGCGGGGACAATGAGCAGTTCTTC. Its protein is CASSLTSGDNEQFF.

The rearrangement joins TRBV5-4 to TRBJ1-1; 7 nucleotides line up with TRBD1. V lost 4 bases and J lost 0; bases outside the gene matches: 6. Germline V gene lookup returns CDR1 SGHNT and CDR2 YYREEE (reference sequence). The CDR3 spans 15 residues. The CDR3 DNA follows: TGTGCCAGCAGCCTTCTGACAGGGATGAACACTGAAGCTTTCTTT. Translation gives CASSLLTGMNTEAFF.

V is TRBV13 and J is TRBJ2-2; tentatively, D is TRBD2 (5 bases). The V end was cut by 3 bases, the J end by 3 bases, with 14 bases between. This CDR3 has 16 amino acids. Germline V gene sequence: CDR1 PRHDT, CDR2 FYEKMQ (reference sequence). CDR3 amino acids: CASSFPEGAYTGELFF. The CDR3 DNA reads as TGTGCCAGCAGCTTCCCTGAGGGCGCGTACACCGGGGAGCTGTTTTTT.

The chain is built from TRBV18 and TRBJ2-7, with D tentatively TRBD2 (6 bases). Trimming shortened V by 6 bases and J by 7 bases, and 16 bases separated the two germline ends. This CDR3 spans 13 amino acids. Germline CDR1 KGHSH, CDR2 LQKENI. The CDR3 DNA reads TGTGCCAGCTCCCCCCGCGGGGATCTAGAGCAGTACTTC. The encoded protein is CASSPRGDLEQYF.

V gene TRBV5-6 combines with J gene TRBJ1-2, with 9 positions matching TRBD1. The CDR3 is 15 amino acids. Germline values: CDR1 SGHDT, CDR2 YYEEEE. V shed 4 bases and J 2 bases; nucleotides not matched to a gene: 6. CDR3: CASSPGQGDNYGYTF. The CDR3 nucleotides read TGTGCCAGCAGCCCGGGACAGGGCGACAACTATGGCTACACCTTC.

The chain links TRBV29-1 to TRBJ1-2; D remains ambiguous. This CDR3 comprises 9 residues. V was clipped by 4 bases and J by 8 bases, with 5 bases between them. The germline V gene has CDR1 SQVTM and CDR2 ANQGSEA. In DNA form, the CDR3 reads TGCAGCGTTGCGTCCGGCTACACCTTC. This sequence encodes CSVASGYTF.

The gene calls are TRBV5-4 and TRBJ2-7; D gene ambiguous. This CDR3 comprises 13 residues. The germline V and J ends were trimmed by 2 bases and 3 bases, with 9 bases remaining between them. The germline V gene has CDR1 SGHNT and CDR2 YYREEE (reference sequence). Here the CDR3 reads CASSFPASYEQYF. The CDR3 nucleotides read TGTGCCAGCAGCTTTCCGGCTAGCTACGAGCAGTACTTC.

The chain couples TRBV10-1 to TRBJ2-3, with 11 bases lining up with TRBD2. Germline CDR1 is WNHNN and CDR2 is SYGVQD (reference sequence). V lost 0 bases and J lost 4; bases outside the gene matches: 3. CDR3 length: 16 residues. The CDR3 sequence is CASSESSGRASDTQYF. In DNA, the CDR3 is TGCGCCAGCAGTGAGTCTAGCGGGAGGGCCTCAGATACGCAGTATTTT.